The 25 T cell receptor beta chains below all came from one sample that was sequenced in a study of shared clonotypes between healthy human individuals. Assay: immunoSEQ multiplex PCR; the TCRdb copy retains only in-frame clones and omits some. This repertoire shows hundreds of thousands of clones, more than 70% found once; its top ten account for 1.8%. Sample: memory CD4+ T cells sorted from blood. Subset of the sample: CD45RA-negative fraction. The receptors stem from a woman in her 30s in good health.

The rearrangement joins TRBV2 to TRBJ1-2; weak D call: TRBD1 (5 bases). The CDR3 loop spans 13 amino acids. Germline lookup yields CDR1 SNHLY and CDR2 FYNNEI. V lost 8 bases to trimming and J lost 2 bases, with 12 bases between them. The CDR3 DNA reads as TGTGCCAGCCGGACGGAGGGGAACTATGGCTACACCTTC. It specifies CASRTEGNYGYTF.

Details on this clone: The identical CDR3 is also encoded by other nucleotide sequences in the sample. The chain uses TRBV20-1 and TRBJ2-7; no firm D call. This CDR3 has 10 residues. The germline gives CDR1 DFQATT, CDR2 SNEGSKA (reference sequence). The V and J ends lost 6 bases and 6 bases respectively, with 9 bases between them. The DNA of the CDR3 is TGCAGTGCCTTAAGGGCCGAGCAGTACTTC. Translation: CSALRAEQYF.

This clone was recorded at least ten times. The chain is built from TRBV6-5 and TRBJ2-7, with D perhaps given as TRBD1 or TRBD2 (6 bases each). Germline CDR1 MNHEY, CDR2 SVGAGI. The length of the CDR3 is 15 residues. Deletions cut 4 bases from V and 3 bases from J, with 16 bases between. CDR3 nucleotides: TGTGCCAGCAGTTCTACGCGGGACACCTACTACGAGCAGTACTTC. Its protein is CASSSTRDTYYEQYF.

This chain joins TRBV20-1 and TRBJ2-5; unclear D gene. The CDR3 is 11 amino acids. Trimming took 0 bases from V and 13 from J, leaving 12 bases between them. CDR1 DFQATT and CDR2 SNEGSKA come from the germline V gene (reference sequence). CDR3 protein: CSARDDTARYF. In DNA form, the CDR3 reads TGCAGTGCTAGAGACGACACCGCCCGGTACTTC.

This clone has just a few counts. The rearrangement joins TRBV6-6 to TRBJ2-7; no clear D. Trimming cost V 0 bases and J 7 bases, with 10 bases left between them. The CDR3 has 13 amino acids. Per the germline V gene, CDR1 is MNHNY and CDR2 is SVGAGI (reference sequence). The CDR3 sequence is CASSYSEVSEQYF. The CDR3, as DNA: TGTGCCAGCAGTTACTCAGAGGTATCGGAGCAGTACTTC.

The chain has TRBV5-8 and TRBJ2-7; possibly TRBD1 for D (6 bases). CDR1 SGHTS and CDR2 YDEGEE come from the germline V gene. With 4 bases removed from V and 0 bases from J, the gap between germline ends came to 20 bases. The CDR3 sequence is 17 residues long. CDR3 amino acids: CASSPRLGDTNSYEQYF. The CDR3 DNA reads as TGTGCCAGCAGCCCTCGTCTTGGGGACACGAACTCCTACGAGCAGTACTTC.

The chain links TRBV27 to TRBJ2-7; unclear D gene. The length of the CDR3 is 14 residues. The germline V and J ends were trimmed by 5 bases and 2 bases, with 13 bases remaining between them. Germline V CDR1 and CDR2: MNHEY, SMNVEV (reference sequence). For the CDR3, the DNA is TGTGCCAGCAGTCCCCGTGGGGTCCCCTACGAGCAGTACTTC. This codes for CASSPRGVPYEQYF.

V gene TRBV7-9 combines with J gene TRBJ1-3; no firm D call. CDR3 length: 14 residues. The germline CDR1 and CDR2 sequences are SEHNR and FQNEAQ (reference sequence). V lost 1 base and J lost 3, with 7 bases in between. CDR3 coding DNA: TGTGCCAGCAGCTTAGACAGCTTTGGAAACACCATATATTTT. Translation: CASSLDSFGNTIYF.

This clone was seen once. The chain uses TRBV11-2 and TRBJ2-7, with D maybe TRBD2 (6 bases). V was shortened by 5 bases and J by 0 bases, with 11 bases between the two germline ends. The germline V gene encodes CDR1 SGHAT and CDR2 FQNNGV. This CDR3 contains 14 residues. DNA of the CDR3: TGTGCCAGCAGCCAGGGAGGAATCTCCTACGAGCAGTACTTC. Protein sequence: CASSQGGISYEQYF.

This clone was counted a few times. The chain has TRBV7-3 and TRBJ2-3, with 8 bases lining up with TRBD2. V shed 1 base and J 1 base; nucleotides not matched to a gene: 4. CDR1 is SGHTA and CDR2 is FQGTGA in the germline V gene. This CDR3 region has 16 residues. Here the CDR3 reads CASSLMRGERTDTQYF. The CDR3 bases are TGTGCCAGCAGCTTAATGCGGGGGGAGCGCACAGATACGCAGTATTTT.

This sequence joins TRBV5-4 and TRBJ2-7; 9 bases align to TRBD2. CDR1 is SGHNT, CDR2 YYREEE, per germline (reference sequence). The length of the CDR3 is 14 residues. V dropped 7 bases and J dropped 2; count of bases not matched to a gene: 7. The CDR3 bases are TGTGCCAGCGGCGATAGCGGGGGACCCTACGAGCAGTACTTC. It specifies CASGDSGGPYEQYF. The full variable domain, completed using reference TRBV5-4 and TRBJ2-7, is ETGVTQSPTHLIKTRGQQVTLRCSSQSGHNTVSWYQQALGQGPQFIFQYYREEENGRGNFPPRFSGLQFPNYSSELNVNALELDDSALYLCASGDSGGPYEQYFGPGTRLTVT.

The J gene is TRBJ2-7, the V gene TRBV19, with 9 bases identical to TRBD1. Germline CDR1 LNHDA, CDR2 SQIVND (reference sequence). The junction had 5 bases not matched to a gene; V was cut back by 4 bases and J by 1 base. The CDR3 sequence is 15 residues long. The CDR3 coding sequence is TGTGCCAGTAGTAGAGGACAGGGGACGTCCTACGAGCAGTACTTC. Residues: CASSRGQGTSYEQYF.

This chain uses TRBV2 with TRBJ2-3; 10 bases match TRBD1. Germline V gives CDR1 SNHLY, CDR2 FYNNEI. With 6 bases clipped from V and 6 bases from J, the junction kept 9 bases outside the gene matches. This CDR3 has 15 amino acids. CDR3 DNA: TGTGCCAGCAGGGGACAGGGGTTCTCTAGTGATACGCAGTATTTT. Encoded protein: CASRGQGFSSDTQYF.

The table lists this clone with a few counts. The chain uses TRBV6-1 and TRBJ1-1, with no clear D. Germline lookup yields CDR1 MNHNS and CDR2 SASEGT. The CDR3 has 13 amino acids. Between the trimmed V and J ends, which lost 5 bases and 6 bases, there was a span of 13 bases. As DNA, the CDR3 is TGTGCCAGCAGTCCCGGGCGGATCGCTGAAGCTTTCTTT. Translation gives CASSPGRIAEAFF.

The genes are TRBV5-4 and TRBJ2-1; 13 nucleotides align to TRBD2. Per the germline V gene, CDR1 is SGHNT and CDR2 is YYREEE (reference sequence). Trimming removed 2 bases from V and 6 bases from J; junction bases left unmatched: 5. The CDR3 is made up of 16 amino acids. CDR3 coding DNA: TGTGCCAGCAGCTTACAACTAGCGGGAGGGCCCAATGAGCAGTTCTTC. Its translation is CASSLQLAGGPNEQFF.

The chain uses TRBV6-6 and TRBJ2-7; the D is unclear. Trimming left V 0 bases short and J 0 bases short, with 12 bases between. The CDR3 length is 16 residues. CDR1 and CDR2 from the germline V gene are MNHNY and SVGAGI (reference sequence). The CDR3 protein is CASSYSGLMSSYEQYF. The CDR3 coding sequence is TGTGCCAGCAGTTACTCAGGGTTGATGAGCTCCTACGAGCAGTACTTC.

This clone was found a few times. The chain combines TRBV28 with TRBJ1-4; no firm D call. V was cut by 10 bases and J by 8 bases, with 2 bases left in between. Looked up from germline, CDR1 is MDHEN and CDR2 is SYDVKM. The CDR3 spans 8 residues. The CDR3 region is CATEKLFF. Here the CDR3 DNA reads TGTGCCACCGAAAAACTGTTTTTT.

This chain uses TRBV5-1 with TRBJ2-7; TRBD2 is a possible D gene (6 bases). V dropped 5 bases and J dropped 3 bases, with 18 bases sitting between them. The CDR3 loop spans 15 amino acids. Germline lookup yields CDR1 SGHRS and CDR2 YFSETQ. CDR3 DNA: TGCGCCAGCAGAGGAGGGAACCCCTTACGCTACGAGCAGTACTTC. It yields the protein CASRGGNPLRYEQYF.

The rearrangement joins TRBV28 to TRBJ2-5; TRBD2 agrees at 8 bases. Per the germline V gene, CDR1 is MDHEN and CDR2 is SYDVKM. The CDR3 spans 13 residues. The V segment lost 6 bases and the J segment 5 bases; nucleotides outside the gene matches: 5. The CDR3 region has the DNA TGTGCCAGCAGCCAGACTAGCGACGAGACCCAGTACTTC. As protein: CASSQTSDETQYF. Complete variable domain (other parts from reference TRBV28 and TRBJ2-5): DVKVTQSSRYLVKRTGEKVFLECVQDMDHENMFWYRQDPGLGLRLIYFSYDVKMKEKGDIPEGYSVSREKKERFSLILESASTNQTSMYLCASSQTSDETQYFGPGTRLLVL.

In nucleotides, the CDR3 is TGTGCCAGCAGTGCGGCTGAAAAACTGTTTTTT. Amino acids: CASSAAEKLFF. V is TRBV2 and J is TRBJ1-4; D gene uncertain. The CDR3 has 11 residues. Germline CDR1 is SNHLY and CDR2 is FYNNEI. V lost 4 bases and J 7 bases, leaving 4 bases between the germline ends.

The chain combines TRBV13 with TRBJ1-2, with D maybe TRBD1 (6 bases). Germline loops: CDR1 PRHDT, CDR2 FYEKMQ (reference sequence). Trimming took 4 bases from V and 2 from J, leaving 14 bases between them. The CDR3 spans 15 residues. This CDR3 is CASSSPGQGNYGYTF. CDR3 sequence (DNA): TGTGCCAGCAGCTCCCCGGGTCAGGGGAACTATGGCTACACCTTC. The variable domain in full, completed from reference TRBV13 and TRBJ1-2, reads AAGVIQSPRHLIKEKRETATLKCYPIPRHDTVYWYQQGPGQDPQFLISFYEKMQSDKGSIPDRFSAQQFSDYHSELNMSSLELGDSALYFCASSSPGQGNYGYTFGSGTRLTVV.

The chain has TRBV5-1 and TRBJ1-1; 9 bases map to TRBD1. Germline CDR1 and CDR2: SGHRS and YFSETQ. This CDR3 comprises 14 residues. After removal of 4 bases from V and 6 bases from J, the junction contained 7 bases not matched to a gene. The CDR3 protein is CASSRTGVASEAFF. The CDR3 DNA sequence: TGCGCCAGCAGCAGGACAGGGGTTGCCTCTGAAGCTTTCTTT.

Concerning this clone: The sample has other DNA sequences that encode this CDR3 too. The chain links TRBV11-1 to TRBJ2-7, with TRBD1 identical over 10 bases. After removal of 5 bases from V and 2 bases from J, the junction contained 6 bases not matched to a gene. The CDR3 contains 15 residues. From germline, CDR1 is SGHAT and CDR2 FQDESV (reference sequence). CDR3 region: CASSLDRGGTYEQYF. The CDR3 DNA follows: TGTGCCAGCAGCCTGGACAGGGGGGGAACCTACGAGCAGTACTTC.

This chain links TRBV5-1 with TRBJ2-3, with TRBD1 as a possible D gene (6 bases). The CDR3 has 14 amino acids. V lost 5 bases, J lost 2 bases, and 12 bases lay in between. CDR1 and CDR2 (germline): SGHRS, YFSETQ. CDR3: CASRGQSNTDTQYF. As DNA, the CDR3 is TGCGCCAGCAGAGGACAGAGCAACACAGATACGCAGTATTTT.

The rearrangement uses TRBV5-1 and TRBJ1-5; perhaps TRBD1 as D (5 bases). The ends were cut back, 5 bases at V and 3 bases at J, with 9 bases in the middle. Germline V gene sequence: CDR1 SGHRS, CDR2 YFSETQ. The CDR3 has 13 residues. CDR3 in amino acids: CASRGGDNQPQHF. CDR3 DNA: TGCGCCAGCAGGGGAGGGGACAATCAGCCCCAGCATTTT. The complete variable domain, with remaining parts taken from reference TRBV5-1 and TRBJ1-5, reads KAGVTQTPRYLIKTRGQQVTLSCSPISGHRSVSWYQQTPGQGLQFLFEYFSETQRNKGNFPGRFSGRQFSNSRSEMNVSTLELGDSALYLCASRGGDNQPQHFGDGTRLSIL.